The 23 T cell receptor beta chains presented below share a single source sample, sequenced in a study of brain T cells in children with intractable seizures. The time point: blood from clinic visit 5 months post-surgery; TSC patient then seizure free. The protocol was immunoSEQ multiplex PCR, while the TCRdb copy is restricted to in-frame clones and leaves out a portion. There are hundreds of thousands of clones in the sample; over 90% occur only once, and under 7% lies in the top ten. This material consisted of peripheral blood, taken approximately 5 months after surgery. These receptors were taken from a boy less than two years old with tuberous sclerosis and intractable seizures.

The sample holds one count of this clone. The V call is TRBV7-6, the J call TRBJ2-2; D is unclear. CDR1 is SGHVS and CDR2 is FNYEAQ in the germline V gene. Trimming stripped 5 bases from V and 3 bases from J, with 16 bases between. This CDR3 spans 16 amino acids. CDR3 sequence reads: CASSLDKNYYTGELFF. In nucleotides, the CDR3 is TGTGCCAGCAGCCTAGACAAAAACTACTACACCGGGGAGCTGTTTTTT.

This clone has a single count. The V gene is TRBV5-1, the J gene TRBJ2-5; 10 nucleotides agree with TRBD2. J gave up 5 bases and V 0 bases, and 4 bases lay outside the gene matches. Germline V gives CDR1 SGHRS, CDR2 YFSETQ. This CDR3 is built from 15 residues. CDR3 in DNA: TGCGCCAGCAGCTTGGCACTAGCGGGATGGGAGACCCAGTACTTC. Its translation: CASSLALAGWETQYF.

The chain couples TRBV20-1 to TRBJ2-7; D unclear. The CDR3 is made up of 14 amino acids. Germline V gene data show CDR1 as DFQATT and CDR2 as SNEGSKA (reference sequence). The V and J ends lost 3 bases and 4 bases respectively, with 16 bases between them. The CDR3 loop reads CSASPPGPNYEQYF. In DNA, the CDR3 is TGCAGTGCTAGTCCTCCTGGCCCTAATTACGAGCAGTACTTC.

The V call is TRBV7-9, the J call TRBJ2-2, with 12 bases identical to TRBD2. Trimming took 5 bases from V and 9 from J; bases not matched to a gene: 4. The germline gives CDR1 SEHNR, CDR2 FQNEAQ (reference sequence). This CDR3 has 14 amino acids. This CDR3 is CASSTSGGLRELFF. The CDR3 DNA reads TGTGCCAGCAGCACTAGCGGGGGGCTCAGGGAGCTGTTTTTT.

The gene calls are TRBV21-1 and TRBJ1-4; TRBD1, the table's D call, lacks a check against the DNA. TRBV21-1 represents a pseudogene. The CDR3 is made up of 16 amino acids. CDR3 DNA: TGTGCCAGCAGCATGATCCAGGGGATCGCTAATGAAAAACTGTTTTTT. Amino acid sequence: CASSMIQGIANEKLFF.

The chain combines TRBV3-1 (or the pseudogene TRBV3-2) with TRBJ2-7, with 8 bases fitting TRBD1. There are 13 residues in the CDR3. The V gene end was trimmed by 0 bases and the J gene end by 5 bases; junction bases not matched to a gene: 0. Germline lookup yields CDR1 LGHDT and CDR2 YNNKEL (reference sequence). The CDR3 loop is CASSQDRGHEQYF. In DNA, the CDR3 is TGTGCCAGCAGCCAAGACAGGGGGCACGAGCAGTACTTC.

CDR3 protein: CASRDSDNQPQHF. Written as DNA, the CDR3 is TGCGCCAGCAGAGACAGTGACAATCAGCCCCAGCATTTT. This chain connects TRBV5-1 to TRBJ1-5, with D possibly being TRBD1 (5 bases). The CDR3 has 13 residues. Germline V gene lookup returns CDR1 SGHRS and CDR2 YFSETQ. V was pared by 5 bases and J by 3 bases, with 9 bases between. The full variable domain, rest sourced from reference TRBV5-1 and TRBJ1-5, is KAGVTQTPRYLIKTRGQQVTLSCSPISGHRSVSWYQQTPGQGLQFLFEYFSETQRNKGNFPGRFSGRQFSNSRSEMNVSTLELGDSALYLCASRDSDNQPQHFGDGTRLSIL.

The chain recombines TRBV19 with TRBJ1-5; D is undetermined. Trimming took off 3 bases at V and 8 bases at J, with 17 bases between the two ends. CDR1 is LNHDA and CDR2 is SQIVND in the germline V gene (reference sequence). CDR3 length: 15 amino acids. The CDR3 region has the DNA TGTGCCAGTAGTATGGATATCCGGAGAATCGAGCCCCAGCATTTT. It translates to CASSMDIRRIEPQHF.

CDR3: CASREGTGMSEKLFF. The CDR3 DNA is TGTGCCAGCAGGGAGGGTACGGGGATGAGTGAAAAACTGTTTTTT. This chain connects TRBV2 to TRBJ1-4, with D unclear. Trimming cost V 6 bases and J 7 bases, with 18 bases left between them. The CDR3 totals 15 residues. Germline V gives CDR1 SNHLY, CDR2 FYNNEI.

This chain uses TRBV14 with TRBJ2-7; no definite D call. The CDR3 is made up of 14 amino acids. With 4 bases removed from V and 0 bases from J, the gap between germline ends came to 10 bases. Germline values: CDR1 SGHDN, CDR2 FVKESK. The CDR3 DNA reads TGTGCCAGCAGCCGCGGCGGCCGCTCCTACGAGCAGTACTTC. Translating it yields CASSRGGRSYEQYF.

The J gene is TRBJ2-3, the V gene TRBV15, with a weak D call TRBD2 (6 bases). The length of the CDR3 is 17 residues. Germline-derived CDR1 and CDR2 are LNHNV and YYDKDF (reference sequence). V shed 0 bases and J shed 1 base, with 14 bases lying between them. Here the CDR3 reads CATSRDPGGKGTDTQYF. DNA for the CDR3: TGTGCCACCAGCAGAGATCCGGGCGGGAAGGGCACAGATACGCAGTATTTT.

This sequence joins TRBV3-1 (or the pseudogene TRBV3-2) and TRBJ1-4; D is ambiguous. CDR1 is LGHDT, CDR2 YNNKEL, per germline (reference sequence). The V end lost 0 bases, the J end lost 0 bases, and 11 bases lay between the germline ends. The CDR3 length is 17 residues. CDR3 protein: CASSQDLRYPTNEKLFF. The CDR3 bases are TGTGCCAGCAGCCAAGATCTGAGGTATCCAACTAATGAAAAACTGTTTTTT.

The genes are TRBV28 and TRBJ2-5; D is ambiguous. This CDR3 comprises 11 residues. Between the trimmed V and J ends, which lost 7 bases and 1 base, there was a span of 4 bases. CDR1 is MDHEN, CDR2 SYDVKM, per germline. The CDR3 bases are TGTGCCAGCAAGACCCAAGAGACCCAGTACTTC. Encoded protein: CASKTQETQYF.

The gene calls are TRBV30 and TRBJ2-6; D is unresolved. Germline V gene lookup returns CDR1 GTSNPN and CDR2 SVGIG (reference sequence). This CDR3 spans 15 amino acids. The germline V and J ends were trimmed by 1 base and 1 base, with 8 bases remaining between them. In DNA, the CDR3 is TGTGCCTGGAGTGGGGTTAAGTCTGGGGCCAACGTCCTGACTTTC. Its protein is CAWSGVKSGANVLTF.

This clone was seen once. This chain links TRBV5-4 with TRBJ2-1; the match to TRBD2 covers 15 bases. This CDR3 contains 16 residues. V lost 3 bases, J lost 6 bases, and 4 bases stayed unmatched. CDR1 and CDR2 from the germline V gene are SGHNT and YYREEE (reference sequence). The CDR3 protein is CASSWGTSGGINEQFF. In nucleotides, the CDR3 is TGTGCCAGCAGCTGGGGGACTAGCGGGGGGATCAATGAGCAGTTCTTC.

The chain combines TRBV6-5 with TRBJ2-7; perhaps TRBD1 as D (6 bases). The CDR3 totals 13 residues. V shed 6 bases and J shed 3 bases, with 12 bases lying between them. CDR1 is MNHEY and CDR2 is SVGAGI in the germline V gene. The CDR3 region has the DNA TGTGCCAGCAGCCTAGGACAGTACTACGAGCAGTACTTC. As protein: CASSLGQYYEQYF.

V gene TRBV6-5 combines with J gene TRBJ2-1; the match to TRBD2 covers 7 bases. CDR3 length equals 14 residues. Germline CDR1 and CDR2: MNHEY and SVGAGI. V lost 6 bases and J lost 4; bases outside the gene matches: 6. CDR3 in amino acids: CASSSSGAYNEQFF. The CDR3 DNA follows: TGTGCCAGCAGCTCCAGCGGGGCTTACAATGAGCAGTTCTTC.

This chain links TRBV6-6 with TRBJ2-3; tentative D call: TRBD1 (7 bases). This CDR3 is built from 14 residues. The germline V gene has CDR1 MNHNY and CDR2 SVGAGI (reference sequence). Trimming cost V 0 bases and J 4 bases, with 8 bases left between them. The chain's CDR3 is CASSYSRGADTQYF. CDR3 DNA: TGTGCCAGCAGTTACTCCAGGGGGGCAGATACGCAGTATTTT.

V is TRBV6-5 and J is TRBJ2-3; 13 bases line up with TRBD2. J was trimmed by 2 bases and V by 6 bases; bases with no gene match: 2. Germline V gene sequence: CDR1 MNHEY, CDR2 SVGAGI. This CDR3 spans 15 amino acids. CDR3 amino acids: CASRGLAGPTDTQYF. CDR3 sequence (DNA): TGTGCCAGCAGGGGACTAGCGGGACCCACAGATACGCAGTATTTT.

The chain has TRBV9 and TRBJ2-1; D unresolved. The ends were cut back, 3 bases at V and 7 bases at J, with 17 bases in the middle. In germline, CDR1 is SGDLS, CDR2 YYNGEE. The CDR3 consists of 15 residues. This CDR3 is CASSAPPSRLNEQFF. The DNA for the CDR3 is TGTGCCAGCAGCGCACCGCCTTCGAGGCTGAATGAGCAGTTCTTC.

CDR3 nucleotides: TGTGCCAGCAGTCAAGGGGGGTTTAGAAATGAGCAGTTCTTC. Protein: CASSQGGFRNEQFF. This rearrangement joins TRBV7-3 to TRBJ2-1; D assignment may be TRBD1 or TRBD2 (6 bases each). This CDR3 spans 14 amino acids. The V and J ends lost 6 bases and 7 bases respectively, with 16 bases between them. Germline V lookup: CDR1 SGHTA, CDR2 FQGTGA.

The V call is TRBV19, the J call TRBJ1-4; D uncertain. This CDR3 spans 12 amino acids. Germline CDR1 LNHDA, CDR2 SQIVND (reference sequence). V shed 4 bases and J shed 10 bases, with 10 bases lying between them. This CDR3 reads CASSTSFGKLFF. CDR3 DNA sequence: TGTGCCAGTAGTACCTCTTTTGGAAAACTGTTTTTT.

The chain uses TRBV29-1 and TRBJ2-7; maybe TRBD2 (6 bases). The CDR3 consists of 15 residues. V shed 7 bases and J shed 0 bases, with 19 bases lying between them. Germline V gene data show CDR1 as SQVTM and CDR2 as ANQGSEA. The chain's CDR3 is CSALVPGGNSYEQYF. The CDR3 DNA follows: TGCAGCGCTTTGGTACCGGGCGGGAACTCCTACGAGCAGTACTTC.